The 4 T cell receptor beta chains reported below all come from one sample, sequenced in a study of T cells in Graves' hyperthyroidism and ophthalmopathy. Template material for amplifying TCR beta CDR3 regions consisted of RNA transcripts. The study used the HTBI primer set for a first-round RT-PCR of the TCR CDR3. TCRdb analysed the multiplex PCR reads with MiXCR anew, one entry per CDR3 protein. Among 250,000 to 400,000 distinct CDR3 sequences listed, around 15% were seen once. The sample taken for sequencing was blood. The receptors come from a woman between 40 and 55 years old with Graves' ophthalmopathy.

This clonotype was recorded at least ten times. The chain has TRBV28 and TRBJ1-2; TRBD1 matches at 11 bases. The germline V gene has CDR1 MDHEN and CDR2 SYDVKM. There are 13 residues in the CDR3. J was trimmed by 8 bases and V by 4 bases; bases with no gene match: 3. The CDR3: CASSWTGGRGYTF. The CDR3 DNA reads as TGTGCCAGCAGTTGGACAGGGGGCCGGGGCTACACCTTC.

This clonotype appeared many times. The chain carries TRBV3-1 and TRBJ2-3, with 7 positions matching TRBD1. CDR3 length: 15 residues. Germline lookup yields CDR1 LGHDT and CDR2 YNNKEL (reference sequence). V was pared by 3 bases and J by 3 bases, with 6 bases of the junction left unmatched. CDR3 sequence reads: CASSQETGRTDTQYF. The CDR3 bases are TGTGCCAGCAGCCAGGAGACAGGGAGAACAGATACGCAGTATTTT.

This clonotype occurred many times. The V and J genes are TRBV7-9 and TRBJ2-5; a possible D gene is TRBD1 (5 bases). The CDR3 is 15 amino acids. The V end was cut by 1 base, the J end by 2 bases, with 11 bases between. The V gene's germline CDR1 is SEHNR and CDR2 FQNEAQ (reference sequence). The CDR3 loop is CASSLEGSAQETQYF. CDR3 in DNA: TGTGCCAGCAGCTTAGAGGGGTCTGCGCAAGAGACCCAGTACTTC. Together with reference TRBV7-9 and TRBJ2-5, the CDR3 gives the full variable domain: DTGVSQNPRHKITKRGQNVTFRCDPISEHNRLYWYRQTLGQGPEFLTYFQNEAQLEKSRLLSDRFSAERPKGSFSTLEIQRTEQGDSAMYLCASSLEGSAQETQYFGPGTRLLVL.

This clonotype has more than one count but fewer than ten. A much larger clone lies one base from this, so it may be a read error. The chain couples TRBV28 to TRBJ2-7; TRBD1 matches at 10 bases. Trimming cost V 8 bases and J 3 bases; bases outside gene matches: 7. Germline loops: CDR1 MDHEN, CDR2 SYDVKM. The CDR3 consists of 14 residues. The CDR3 loop is CASGKRTGGYEQYF. CDR3 in DNA: TGTGCCAGCGGAAAACGGACAGGGGGCTACGAGCAGTACTTC.